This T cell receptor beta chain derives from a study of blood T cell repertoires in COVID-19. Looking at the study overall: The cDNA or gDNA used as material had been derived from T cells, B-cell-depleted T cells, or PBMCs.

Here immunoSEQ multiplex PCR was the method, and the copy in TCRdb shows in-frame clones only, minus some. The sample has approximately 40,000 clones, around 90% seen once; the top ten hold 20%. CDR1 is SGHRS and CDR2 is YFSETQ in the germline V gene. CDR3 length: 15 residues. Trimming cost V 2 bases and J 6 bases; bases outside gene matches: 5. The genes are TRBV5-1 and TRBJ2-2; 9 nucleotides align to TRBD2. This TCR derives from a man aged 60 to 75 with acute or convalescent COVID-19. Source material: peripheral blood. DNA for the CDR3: TGCGCCAGCAGCTTTAGCGGGAGCTCTCCCGGGGAGCTGTTTTTT. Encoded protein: CASSFSGSSPGELFF.